This T cell receptor (beta chain) was identified in a study of T-cell reconstitution after alpha-beta-depleted transplantation in children. Regarding the study as a whole: Most T-cell counts and diversity one year after the transplant came from T cells that were newly produced.

This clonotype has ten or more counts. Its antigen is as yet unknown. Germline CDR1 reads LGHNA; CDR2 reads YSLEER. CDR3 size: 15 residues. Trimming took off 1 base at V and 1 base at J, with 10 bases between the two ends. This sample's TCRbeta library carried unique molecular identifier barcodes. TCRdb reanalysed the PCR reads using MiXCR and keeps one entry per CDR3 protein. Seen here are about 260,000 distinct CDR3 sequences, 7.5% to 9.5% observed once, and the top ten hold 5% to 8%. The V call is TRBV4-3, the J call TRBJ1-1, with D unclear. Sample: PBMCs, mostly from graft donor cells, taken 180 days after TCRalphabeta/CD19-depleted stem cell transplant. This TCR was recovered from a male patient aged 10-17 years who had a stem cell transplant for acute lymphoblastic leukemia, so the T cells may come from the graft donor. CDR3 region: CASSQVSRPNTEAFF. CDR3 sequence (DNA): TGCGCCAGCAGCCAAGTTAGCCGCCCGAACACTGAAGCTTTCTTT.